This T cell receptor (beta chain) was identified during a study of blood T cell repertoires in COVID-19. The protocol was immunoSEQ multiplex PCR, while the TCRdb copy is restricted to in-frame clones and leaves out a portion. The table shows around 270,000 clones, with 80% to 90% occurring only once. Germline CDR1 is SNHLY and CDR2 is FYNNEI. Deletions cut 4 bases from V and 4 bases from J, with 13 bases between. The CDR3 covers 14 residues. Participant ages covered about 18 to 95 years across 24 US areas. This clone was seen only a few times. The source is a woman in her twenties or thirties who had recovered from COVID-19. The chain carries TRBV2 and TRBJ1-2; D uncertain. The sample consisted of PBMCs or T cells enriched from blood (not recorded which). As DNA, the CDR3 is TGTGCCAGCAGTGGTTCGGTTCTACCCTATGGCTACACCTTC. Amino acids: CASSGSVLPYGYTF. Looking up the rest from reference TRBV2 and TRBJ1-2 gives the full variable domain: EPEVTQTPSHQVTQMGQEVILRCVPISNHLYFYWYRQILGQKVEFLVSFYNNEISEKSEIFDDQFSVERPDGSNFTLKIRSTKLEDSAMYFCASSGSVLPYGYTFGSGTRLTVV.